The clone carrying this TCR beta chain has a handful of counts. Its antigen is not identified. The CDR3 totals 14 residues. Trimming pared 0 bases from V and 2 bases from J, leaving 5 bases between. These data originate in a study of T-cell reconstitution after alpha-beta-depleted transplantation in children. Findings and limits, study-wide: A year had passed since transplant, and T-cell counts and diversity by then came mostly from newly produced T cells. Some patients' high day-60 TCRbeta diversity was attributed to recipient cells surviving conditioning.

During its preparation, the TCRbeta library received unique molecular identifiers. One entry per CDR3 protein results from TCRdb running MiXCR on the PCR reads. The sample lists about 210,000 distinct CDR3 sequences, 17% seen once, with around 44% in the top ten. The TCR comes from a male patient aged 2-15 years who had a stem cell transplant for acute lymphoblastic leukemia, so the T cells may come from the graft donor. The chain has TRBV12-3 or TRBV12-4 and TRBJ1-3; D not certain. The starting material was PBMCs, mostly from graft donor cells, obtained 360 days after TCRalphabeta/CD19-depleted stem cell transplant. The DNA for the CDR3 is TGTGCCAGCAGTTTAGCGCATACTGGAAACACCATATATTTT. Translation: CASSLAHTGNTIYF.